The rows below give T cell receptor beta chains drawn from one sample of a study of technical replicates of blood from a handful of donors. Clones were read by immunoSEQ multiplex PCR, and TCRdb kept only the in-frame ones, dropping some. The sample lists about 68,000 clones, about 97% occurring once. The sample was T cells isolated from PBMCs. The receptors derive from a human donor in good health. Both conserved end residues are part of each CDR3.

CDR3 protein: CASSDWTGPSGELFF
V gene: TRBV2

CDR3 protein: CASSGLYGYTF
V gene: TRBV19

CDR3 protein: CASSITPRYPYNEQFF
V gene: TRBV7-3

CDR3 protein: CASSVEQPSQPQHF
V gene: TRBV9

CDR3 protein: CASSQDQIATNEKLFF
V gene: TRBV4-3

CDR3 protein: CASSPLVGTESSYEQYF
V gene: TRBV4-3

CDR3 protein: CASSSGGLYSNQPQHF
V gene: TRBV27

CDR3 protein: CAISELGQGYLFF
V gene: TRBV10-3

CDR3 protein: CAIKRDSSGNTIYF
V gene: TRBV10-3

CDR3 protein: CASSFNRYEQYF
V gene: TRBV5-4

CDR3 protein: CASSLSGGLDYGYTF
V gene: TRBV7-9

CDR3 protein: CSARGPETQYF
V gene: TRBV20-1

CDR3 protein: CASSPLGQGKHEQYF
V gene: TRBV27

CDR3 protein: CAWGGFSYEQYF
V gene: TRBV30

CDR3 protein: CASSLPRQGNEQYF
V gene: TRBV28

CDR3 protein: CASNSGAAYNEQFF
V gene: TRBV10-3

CDR3 protein: CASSYAGGHNQPQHF
V gene: TRBV6-5

CDR3 protein: CASSEWTSGTEQFF
V gene: TRBV25-1

CDR3 protein: CASSIDRGTEAFF
V gene: TRBV19

CDR3 protein: CASSQGQGTYEQYF
V gene: TRBV4-1

CDR3 protein: CASSGGLAGVLRETQYF
V gene: TRBV9

CDR3 protein: CASSASSGLYNEQFF
V gene: TRBV2

CDR3 protein: CASSFAGVTGELFF
V gene: TRBV11-3

CDR3 protein: CSVTGDGANVLTF
V gene: TRBV29-1

CDR3 protein: CASSLGAPRSTDTQYF
V gene: TRBV7-2

CDR3 protein: CASSTPGLAGYEQYF
V gene: TRBV19

CDR3 protein: CASSQETKLNTEAFF
V gene: TRBV4-1

CDR3 protein: CASSETGGRKSYNEQFF
V gene: TRBV14

CDR3 protein: CASSVLGGMGPNSEQYF
V gene: TRBV6-1

CDR3 protein: CAWSATGMGAFF
V gene: TRBV30

CDR3 protein: CASSQGAIEAFF
V gene: TRBV25-1

CDR3 protein: CASSQGLAGLNTGELFF
V gene: TRBV4-1

CDR3 protein: CASSLDRDQPQHF
V gene: TRBV5-6

CDR3 protein: CASSRDRGPEQYF
V gene: TRBV27

CDR3 protein: CASSRQMHYEQYF
V gene: TRBV4-1

CDR3 protein: CASSEGSSGVTYEQYF
V gene: TRBV2

CDR3 protein: CASSQETGRVEKLFF
V gene: TRBV4-1

CDR3 protein: CASTHYPPGSGSNFREQYF
V gene: TRBV11-3

CDR3 protein: CASSQLDRGFEDTQYF
V gene: TRBV14

CDR3 protein: CASSQSAGYTEAFF
V gene: TRBV4-1

CDR3 protein: CASSLPTGAGETQYF
V gene: TRBV28

CDR3 protein: CASSRRTGVSYEQYF
V gene: TRBV13

CDR3 protein: CASSLSLAGVSYEQYF
V gene: TRBV27

CDR3 protein: CASSRTVEETQYF
V gene: TRBV4-3

CDR3 protein: CSVEPGHSTGELFF
V gene: TRBV29-1

CDR3 protein: CASRGWGVHTGELFF
V gene: TRBV28

CDR3 protein: CASSPLGETNTEAFF
V gene: TRBV9

CDR3 protein: CASSSIGGQGIYEQYF
V gene: TRBV11-2

CDR3 protein: CASSYQGVTEAFF
V gene: TRBV6-6

CDR3 protein: CSVRTGLDQPQHF
V gene: TRBV29-1

CDR3 protein: CASSQETASYEQYF
V gene: TRBV4-1

CDR3 protein: CASNHGRESETQYF
V gene: TRBV6-5

CDR3 protein: CASSQDPVPDTEAFF
V gene: TRBV4-2

CDR3 protein: CACERNTEAFF
V gene: TRBV30

CDR3 protein: CAWTRDRPYEQYF
V gene: TRBV30